This T cell receptor beta chain emerged from a study of response to subunit inactivated influenza vaccine. Study observations and caveats: New T cells are recruited in small numbers by each seasonal influenza vaccination, according to the authors' suggestion.

TCRdb passed the RT-PCR reads through MiXCR, listing each CDR3 protein once. Altogether approximately 680,000 distinct CDR3 sequences are present, approximately 14% being singletons, with the ten largest covering 11%. This clonotype was seen only a few times. Its specificity is not known. CDR1 and CDR2 from the germline V gene are SGHRS and YFSETQ. Germline trimming cut 3 bases from V and 5 bases from J; bases unmatched to any gene: 11. The CDR3 extends over 15 amino acids. This chain uses TRBV5-1 with TRBJ2-7; TRBD1 matches 7 bases. The TCR sequence derives from a man aged 45-65 years who received an inactivated influenza vaccine. The material was PBMCs from blood, obtained roughly 12 days after vaccination. The CDR3 DNA reads TGCGCCAGCAGCTGGGGGACAGCCGGGTCAAACGAGCAGTACTTC. This codes for CASSWGTAGSNEQYF. Based on the CDR3 plus reference TRBV5-1 and TRBJ2-7, the full variable domain is KAGVTQTPRYLIKTRGQQVTLSCSPISGHRSVSWYQQTPGQGLQFLFEYFSETQRNKGNFPGRFSGRQFSNSRSEMNVSTLELGDSALYLCASSWGTAGSNEQYFGPGTRLTVT.